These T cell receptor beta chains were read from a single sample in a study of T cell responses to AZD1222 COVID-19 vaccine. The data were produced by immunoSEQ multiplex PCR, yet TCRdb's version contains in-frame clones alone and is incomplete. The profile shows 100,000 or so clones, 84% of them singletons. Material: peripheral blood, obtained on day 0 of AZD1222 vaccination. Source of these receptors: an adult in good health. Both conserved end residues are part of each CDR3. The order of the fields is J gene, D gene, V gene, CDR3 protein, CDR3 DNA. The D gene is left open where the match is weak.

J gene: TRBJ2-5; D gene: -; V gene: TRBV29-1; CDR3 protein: CSVDWQLGETQYF; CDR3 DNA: TGCAGCGTTGATTGGCAGCTTGGGGAGACCCAGTACTTC
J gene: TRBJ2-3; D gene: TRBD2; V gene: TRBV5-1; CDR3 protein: CASSLAPASGIGTDTQYF; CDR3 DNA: TGCGCCAGCAGCTTGGCCCCTGCTAGCGGGATTGGAACAGATACGCAGTATTTT
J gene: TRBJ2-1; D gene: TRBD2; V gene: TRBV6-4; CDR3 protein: CASSDQSSGSRGEFF; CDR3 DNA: TGTGCCAGCAGTGACCAGAGTAGCGGGAGTCGAGGGGAGTTCTTC
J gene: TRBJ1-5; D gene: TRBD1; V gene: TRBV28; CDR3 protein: CASSALKIRDSNSNQPQHF; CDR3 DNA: TGTGCCAGCAGTGCTTTGAAGATCCGGGACAGTAATAGCAATCAGCCCCAGCATTTT
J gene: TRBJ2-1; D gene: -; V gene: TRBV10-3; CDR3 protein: CAISELAANEQFF; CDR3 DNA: TGTGCCATCAGTGAACTAGCTGCCAATGAGCAGTTCTTC
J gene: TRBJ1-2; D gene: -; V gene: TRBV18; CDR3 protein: CASSPPPQNLFLYGYTF; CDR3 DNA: TGTGCCAGCTCACCACCCCCCCAAAACCTTTTTCTCTATGGCTACACCTTC
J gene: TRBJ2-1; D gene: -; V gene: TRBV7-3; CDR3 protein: CASSFGGPVRYNEQFF; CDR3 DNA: TGTGCCAGCAGCTTCGGGGGTCCAGTACGGTACAATGAGCAGTTCTTC
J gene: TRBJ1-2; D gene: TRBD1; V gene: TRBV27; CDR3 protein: CASSLSGVQGANYGYTF; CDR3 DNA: TGTGCCAGCAGTTTATCTGGAGTACAGGGGGCCAACTATGGCTACACCTTC
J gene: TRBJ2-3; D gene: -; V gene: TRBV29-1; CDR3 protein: CSVLGEGTDTQYF; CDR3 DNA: TGCAGCGTTTTGGGGGAAGGTACAGATACGCAGTATTTT
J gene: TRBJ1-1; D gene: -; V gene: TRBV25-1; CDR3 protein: CASLAGGMGEAFF; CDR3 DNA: TGTGCCAGTTTGGCCGGGGGTATGGGTGAAGCTTTCTTT
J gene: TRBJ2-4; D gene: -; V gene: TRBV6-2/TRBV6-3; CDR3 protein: CASSSAGTVSVIQYF; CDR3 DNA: TGTGCCAGCAGTTCCGCCGGGACTGTCAGTGTCATTCAGTACTTC
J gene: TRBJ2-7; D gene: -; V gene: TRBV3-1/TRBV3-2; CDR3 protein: CASSPGTASFYEQYF; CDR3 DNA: TGTGCCAGCAGCCCCGGGACGGCGAGTTTCTACGAGCAGTACTTC
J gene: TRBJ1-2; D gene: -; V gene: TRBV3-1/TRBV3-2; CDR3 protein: CASSQLSGGYTF; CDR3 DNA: TGTGCCAGCAGCCAACTGTCAGGAGGCTACACCTTC
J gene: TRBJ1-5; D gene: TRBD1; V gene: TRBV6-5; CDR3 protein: CASSYDGQGTPQHF; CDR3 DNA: TGTGCCAGCAGTTACGACGGACAGGGGACTCCCCAGCATTTT
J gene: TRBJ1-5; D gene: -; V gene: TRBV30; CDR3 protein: CAWNVQGNQPQHF; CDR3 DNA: TGTGCCTGGAATGTCCAGGGGAATCAGCCCCAGCATTTT